The 29 T cell receptor beta chains presented below share a single source sample, sequenced in a study of cytomegalovirus exposure and HLA in healthy donors. Primers for the PCR totalled 60 Vbeta and 13 Jbeta. The table came from immunoSEQ multiplex PCR; TCRdb's copy has only in-frame clones and leaves some out. Of around 96,000 clones in the sample, 64% were seen once. Sequencing was carried out using PBMCs. All receptors derive from a man between 60 and 75 years old in good health and CMV-seronegative.

V gene TRBV7-9 combines with J gene TRBJ1-6, with TRBD1 matching over 8 bases. V gave up 4 bases and J gave up 7 bases; unmatched junction bases: 6. The V gene's germline CDR1 is SEHNR and CDR2 FQNEAQ (reference sequence). The CDR3 has 15 residues. This CDR3 reads CASSSRQGFNSPLHF. The CDR3, as DNA: TGTGCCAGCAGCTCCCGACAGGGGTTCAATTCACCCCTCCACTTT. Full variable domain (remainder filled in from reference TRBV7-9 and TRBJ1-6): DTGVSQNPRHKITKRGQNVTFRCDPISEHNRLYWYRQTLGQGPEFLTYFQNEAQLEKSRLLSDRFSAERPKGSFSTLEIQRTEQGDSAMYLCASSSRQGFNSPLHFGNGTRLTVT.

The V gene is TRBV6-5, the J gene TRBJ2-7; TRBD1 might be the D (5 bases). This CDR3 region has 14 residues. Germline V lookup: CDR1 MNHEY, CDR2 SVGAGI. Between the trimmed V and J ends, which lost 6 bases and 2 bases, there was a span of 14 bases. CDR3 sequence (DNA): TGTGCCAGCAGCCCCGGATGGACAACCTACGAGCAGTACTTC. This translates into CASSPGWTTYEQYF.

The chain links TRBV7-9 to TRBJ2-1; 7 positions agree with TRBD2. The germline CDR1 and CDR2 sequences are SEHNR and FQNEAQ (reference sequence). With V trimmed by 5 bases and J by 8 bases, 9 bases remained unmatched. The CDR3 sequence is 14 residues long. CDR3 residues: CASSARGGRHEQFF. CDR3 DNA: TGTGCCAGCAGCGCCCGGGGAGGGCGGCATGAGCAGTTCTTC.

This clone has more than one count but fewer than ten. At one end, the junction sequence differs from germline, possibly due to a read error. The chain uses TRBV5-1 and TRBJ1-6; the D is unclear. Germline CDR1 and CDR2: SGHRS and YFSETQ. The CDR3 length is 14 residues. CDR3 loop: CASTLGDGGSPLHF. The CDR3 DNA sequence: TGCGCCAGCACCTTGGGAGACGGCGGATCACCCCTCCACTTT.

V gene TRBV5-1 combines with J gene TRBJ1-2; 10 bases are a match to TRBD1. The CDR3 has 18 residues. Germline V gene data show CDR1 as SGHRS and CDR2 as YFSETQ. V lost 4 bases and J lost 4; bases outside the gene matches: 16. The CDR3 spells CASSPKVRATGGIYGYTF. The CDR3, as DNA: TGCGCCAGCAGCCCCAAAGTTAGAGCGACAGGGGGCATCTATGGCTACACCTTC.

V gene TRBV6-5 combines with J gene TRBJ2-3, with 8 bases that match TRBD2. V gave up 7 bases and J gave up 3 bases; unmatched junction bases: 9. Per the germline V gene, CDR1 is MNHEY and CDR2 is SVGAGI. The length of the CDR3 is 15 residues. CDR3 region: CASKVRGGSTDTQYF. For the CDR3, the DNA is TGTGCCAGCAAGGTGCGCGGGGGGAGTACAGATACGCAGTATTTT.

This clone was observed many times. This chain uses TRBV5-4 with TRBJ2-7; 7 nucleotides align to TRBD2. J gave up 5 bases and V 2 bases, and 13 bases lay outside the gene matches. The CDR3 extends over 16 amino acids. The germline V gene encodes CDR1 SGHNT and CDR2 YYREEE (reference sequence). The CDR3 reads CASSFGAAAGRDEQYF. The CDR3 coding sequence is TGTGCCAGCAGCTTTGGGGCGGCGGCGGGGAGGGACGAGCAGTACTTC.

J is TRBJ2-5 and V is TRBV29-1; 11 bases are shared with TRBD2. Germline assignment: CDR1 SQVTM and CDR2 ANQGSEA. The ends lost 2 bases at V and 5 bases at J; junction bases unmatched: 7. This CDR3 has 15 residues. In DNA form, the CDR3 reads TGCAGCGTTGAACTGACTAGCGGGGTCTTGGAGACCCAGTACTTC. Protein product: CSVELTSGVLETQYF.

This clone has only a few counts. J is TRBJ1-1 and V is TRBV5-1; D gene ambiguous. CDR1 and CDR2 from the germline V gene are SGHRS and YFSETQ. V dropped 0 bases and J dropped 4 bases, with 7 bases sitting between them. The CDR3 loop spans 13 amino acids. The CDR3 DNA follows: TGCGCCAGCAGCTTGGGGGAGGGCACTGAAGCTTTCTTT. Residues: CASSLGEGTEAFF.

This clone was seen just once. The rearrangement uses TRBV6-1 and TRBJ2-2, with 8 bases identical to TRBD1. The CDR3 totals 14 residues. Germline CDR1 is MNHNS and CDR2 is SASEGT. V was pared by 7 bases and J by 1 base, with 2 bases of the junction left unmatched. CDR3 DNA sequence: TGTGCCAGCAAACAGGGGGGGAACACCGGGGAGCTGTTTTTT. Translation: CASKQGGNTGELFF.

V gene TRBV2 combines with J gene TRBJ1-3; possible D gene TRBD1, 6 bases. V dropped 4 bases and J dropped 1 base, with 11 bases sitting between them. Per the germline V gene, CDR1 is SNHLY and CDR2 is FYNNEI. The CDR3 loop spans 15 amino acids. As DNA, the CDR3 is TGTGCCAGCAGTGTAACAGGGCCTTCTGGAAACACCATATATTTT. Encoded protein: CASSVTGPSGNTIYF.

The gene calls are TRBV28 and TRBJ1-1; a weak D match, TRBD1 (5 bases). The ends were cut back, 4 bases at V and 7 bases at J, with 10 bases in the middle. CDR3 length: 12 amino acids. Germline V gives CDR1 MDHEN, CDR2 SYDVKM. CDR3 protein: CASSSLTGEAFF. The CDR3 DNA sequence: TGTGCCAGCAGTTCTCTTACAGGTGAAGCTTTCTTT.

This chain links TRBV6-1 with TRBJ2-3, with D unresolved. Germline V gene data show CDR1 as MNHNS and CDR2 as SASEGT. The V and J ends lost 5 bases and 7 bases respectively, with 13 bases between them. The CDR3 covers 13 residues. In DNA, the CDR3 is TGTGCCAGCAGTATGGCGGAGAGAAATACGCAGTATTTT. It specifies CASSMAERNTQYF.

The chain links TRBV7-6 to TRBJ2-3; a weak D match, TRBD1 (5 bases). The germline V gene encodes CDR1 SGHVS and CDR2 FNYEAQ. The germline V and J ends were trimmed by 1 base and 2 bases, with 7 bases remaining between them. The CDR3 extends over 14 amino acids. CDR3 sequence (DNA): TGTGCCAGCAGCTTAGTGGACATCACAGATACGCAGTATTTT. Translating gives CASSLVDITDTQYF.

The CDR3 here is CASSTSGRAGTGELFF. Written as DNA, the CDR3 is TGTGCCAGCAGTACTAGCGGGAGGGCCGGCACCGGGGAGCTGTTTTTT. The genes are TRBV27 and TRBJ2-2, with TRBD2 matching 13 bases. The CDR3 loop spans 16 amino acids. Germline CDR1 MNHEY, CDR2 SMNVEV (reference sequence). The junction had 4 bases not matched to a gene; V was cut back by 5 bases and J by 4 bases.

This clone was found a few times. This sequence joins TRBV5-4 and TRBJ2-1; TRBD1 agrees at 9 bases. J lost 7 bases, V lost 4 bases, and 6 bases had no gene match. The CDR3 consists of 14 residues. Germline CDR1 reads SGHNT; CDR2 reads YYREEE (reference sequence). The CDR3 loop reads CASSPRQGGNEQFF. CDR3 in DNA: TGTGCCAGCAGCCCACGACAGGGGGGAAATGAGCAGTTCTTC.

The J gene is TRBJ2-1, the V gene TRBV19; TRBD2 aligns across 7 bases. The CDR3 length is 17 residues. J was trimmed by 4 bases and V by 5 bases; bases with no gene match: 14. The germline gives CDR1 LNHDA, CDR2 SQIVND (reference sequence). The CDR3 nucleotides read TGTGCCAGTAGTGTTCGGACTAGAGGGGAATGGTACAATGAGCAGTTCTTC. Its translation: CASSVRTRGEWYNEQFF.

This rearrangement joins TRBV19 to TRBJ1-5; D gene uncertain. CDR3 length: 14 residues. Per the germline V gene, CDR1 is LNHDA and CDR2 is SQIVND (reference sequence). Trimming pared 3 bases from V and 3 bases from J, leaving 9 bases between. CDR3 nucleotide sequence: TGTGCCAGTAGTATTCTAGCAGCCAATCAGCCCCAGCATTTT. Protein product: CASSILAANQPQHF.

With regard to this clone: Given a much more abundant clone one base away, this may be a read error. The chain is built from TRBV10-3 and TRBJ2-7, with D unresolved. Trimming removed 0 bases from V and 1 base from J, with 10 bases in between. CDR1 is ENHRY and CDR2 is SYGVKD in the germline V gene. This CDR3 contains 15 residues. The CDR3 DNA reads as TGTGCCATCAGTGAGTCGTCCCGAGAGTCCTACGAGCAGTACTTC. Protein product: CAISESSRESYEQYF.

The chain employs TRBV5-1 and TRBJ2-2, with TRBD1 matching 8 bases. This CDR3 spans 14 amino acids. Germline V CDR1 and CDR2: SGHRS, YFSETQ. V gave up 2 bases and J gave up 8 bases; unmatched junction bases: 5. The DNA of the CDR3 is TGCGCCAGCAGCTTTGACAGGGGCCGAGGGGAGCTGTTTTTT. Residues: CASSFDRGRGELFF.

The V gene is TRBV25-1, the J gene TRBJ1-6, with D possibly TRBD1 on 5 matching bases. The length of the CDR3 is 16 residues. V was pared by 6 bases and J by 6 bases, with 18 bases between. Germline assignment: CDR1 MGHDK and CDR2 SYGVNS. CDR3 in DNA: TGTGCCAGCAGGGAAAGCAGGGTGAACGGTAATTCACCCCTCCACTTT. Translating gives CASRESRVNGNSPLHF.

V and J are TRBV7-3 and TRBJ2-1, with TRBD2 identical over 7 bases. V was clipped by 2 bases and J by 3 bases; unmatched bases: 1. The CDR3 contains 14 residues. Germline V gene data show CDR1 as SGHTA and CDR2 as FQGTGA. CDR3 residues: CASSLGTNYNEQFF. As DNA, the CDR3 is TGTGCCAGCAGCTTAGGGACTAACTACAATGAGCAGTTCTTC.

This clone was observed a handful of times. V is TRBV10-3 and J is TRBJ2-1; TRBD2 aligns across 7 bases. The CDR3 totals 17 residues. V trimming: 2 bases; J trimming: 3 bases; junction bases outside the gene matches: 10. The germline CDR1 and CDR2 sequences are ENHRY and SYGVKD. This chain's CDR3 is CAISETGRGVGYNEQFF. CDR3 nucleotides: TGTGCCATCAGTGAGACGGGACGGGGGGTTGGCTACAATGAGCAGTTCTTC.

The chain combines TRBV28 with TRBJ2-3; tentative D call: TRBD2 (7 bases). The length of the CDR3 is 18 residues. Germline assignment: CDR1 MDHEN and CDR2 SYDVKM. V shed 5 bases and J shed 4 bases, with 25 bases lying between them. The CDR3 loop is CASSAGPLVGGQADTQYF. The CDR3 coding sequence is TGTGCCAGCAGTGCGGGACCTCTTGTGGGGGGGCAGGCAGATACGCAGTATTTT. Looking up the rest from reference TRBV28 and TRBJ2-3 gives the full variable domain: DVKVTQSSRYLVKRTGEKVFLECVQDMDHENMFWYRQDPGLGLRLIYFSYDVKMKEKGDIPEGYSVSREKKERFSLILESASTNQTSMYLCASSAGPLVGGQADTQYFGPGTRLTVL.

The chain carries TRBV10-1 and TRBJ2-3; 7 bases agree with TRBD1. J was trimmed by 3 bases and V by 5 bases; bases with no gene match: 11. Germline V CDR1 and CDR2: WNHNN, SYGVQD (reference sequence). The CDR3 is 16 residues long. The CDR3 loop reads CASSPHRGLGTDTQYF. CDR3 in DNA: TGCGCCAGCAGTCCTCACAGGGGCTTGGGGACAGATACGCAGTATTTT.

This clone was observed many times. J is TRBJ2-7 and V is TRBV2, with TRBD1 as a possible D gene (6 bases). The CDR3 extends over 13 amino acids. Germline values: CDR1 SNHLY, CDR2 FYNNEI. With 5 bases removed from V and 4 bases from J, the gap between germline ends came to 12 bases. CDR3 bases: TGTGCCAGCAGTCCAGGGGTTTGGTACGAGCAGTACTTC. Its protein product is CASSPGVWYEQYF.

The chain is built from TRBV9 and TRBJ1-4; D unclear. The length of the CDR3 is 13 residues. CDR1 is SGDLS and CDR2 is YYNGEE in the germline V gene. With 2 bases removed from V and 5 bases from J, the gap between germline ends came to 7 bases. CDR3 nucleotide sequence: TGTGCCAGCAGCGTGGTAGAGAATGAAAAACTGTTTTTT. Its translation: CASSVVENEKLFF.

This clone was counted between two and nine times. The chain has TRBV27 and TRBJ1-1, with a possible D match to TRBD1 (6 bases). V lost 5 bases to trimming and J lost 1 base, with 11 bases between them. The CDR3 covers 14 residues. Germline V gene data show CDR1 as MNHEY and CDR2 as SMNVEV (reference sequence). CDR3 DNA sequence: TGTGCCAGCAGTCCACAGGGCTGGAACACTGAAGCTTTCTTT. It encodes CASSPQGWNTEAFF.

This clone was seen a few times. The chain uses TRBV4-1 and TRBJ1-1, with TRBD1 as a possible D gene (5 bases). This CDR3 has 16 amino acids. V dropped 1 base and J dropped 1 base, with 13 bases sitting between them. CDR1 is MGHRA and CDR2 is YSYEKL in the germline V gene. In nucleotides, the CDR3 is TGCGCCAGCAGCCAAGCCGCGGGACGGTCGAACACTGAAGCTTTCTTT. Protein: CASSQAAGRSNTEAFF.